This T cell receptor beta chain was captured by sequencing in a study of T cells expressing NK-cell markers. TCRdb reprocessed the 5' RACE reads and reports one entry per CDR3 protein, with no DNA. This sample's clone table lists about 550,000 distinct CDR3 sequences. Sequencing was performed on blood T cells: a sorted CD56 or NKG2C T cell subset, CD4+ or CD8+ T cells, or bulk PBMC T cells (not recorded which). This clonotype was sampled from a young man in good health.

CDR3 in amino acids: CASSAHRETFSGANVLTF. The chain combines TRBV11-1 with TRBJ2-6; the TCRdb D gene call, TRBD1, has no DNA to confirm it. There are 18 residues in the CDR3. CDR1 SGHAT and CDR2 FQDESV come from the germline V gene (reference sequence).